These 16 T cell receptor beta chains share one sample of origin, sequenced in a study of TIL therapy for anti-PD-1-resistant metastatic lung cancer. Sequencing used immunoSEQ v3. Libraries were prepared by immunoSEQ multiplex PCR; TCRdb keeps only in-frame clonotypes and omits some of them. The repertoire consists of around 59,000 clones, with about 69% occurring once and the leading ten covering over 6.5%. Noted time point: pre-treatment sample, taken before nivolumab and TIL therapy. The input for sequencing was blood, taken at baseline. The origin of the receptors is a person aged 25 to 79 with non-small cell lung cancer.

The chain's CDR3 is CASRDREKAQYF. CDR3 DNA sequence: TGTGCCAGCCGGGACAGGGAGAAGGCGCAGTATTTT. The chain combines TRBV2 with TRBJ2-3, with 9 bases that match TRBD1. CDR3 size: 12 residues. Looked up from germline, CDR1 is SNHLY and CDR2 is FYNNEI. With V trimmed by 8 bases and J by 10 bases, 7 bases remained unmatched.

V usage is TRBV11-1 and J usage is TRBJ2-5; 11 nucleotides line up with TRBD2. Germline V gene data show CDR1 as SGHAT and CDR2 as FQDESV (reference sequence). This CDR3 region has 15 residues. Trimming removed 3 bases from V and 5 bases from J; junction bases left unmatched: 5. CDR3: CASSLGLAARETQYF. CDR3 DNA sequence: TGTGCCAGCAGCTTGGGACTAGCGGCTCGGGAGACCCAGTACTTC.

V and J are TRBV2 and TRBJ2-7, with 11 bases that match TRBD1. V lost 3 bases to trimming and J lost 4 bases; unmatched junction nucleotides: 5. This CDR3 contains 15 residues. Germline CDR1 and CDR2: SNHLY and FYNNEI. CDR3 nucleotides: TGTGCCAGCAGTGACGCCGGACAGGGGGCATACGAGCAGTACTTC. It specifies CASSDAGQGAYEQYF.

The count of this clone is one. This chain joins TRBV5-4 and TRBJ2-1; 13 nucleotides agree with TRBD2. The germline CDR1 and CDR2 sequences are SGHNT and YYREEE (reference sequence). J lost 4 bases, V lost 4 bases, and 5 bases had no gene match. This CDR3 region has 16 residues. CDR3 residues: CASSLGLAGVYNEQFF. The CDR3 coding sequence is TGTGCCAGCAGCCTAGGACTAGCGGGGGTTTACAATGAGCAGTTCTTC.

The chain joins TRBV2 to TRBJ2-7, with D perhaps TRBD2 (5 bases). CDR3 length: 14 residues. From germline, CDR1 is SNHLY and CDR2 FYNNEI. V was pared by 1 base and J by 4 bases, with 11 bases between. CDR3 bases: TGTGCCAGCAGTGAAGTCATAGCGAATTACGAGCAGTACTTC. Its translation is CASSEVIANYEQYF.

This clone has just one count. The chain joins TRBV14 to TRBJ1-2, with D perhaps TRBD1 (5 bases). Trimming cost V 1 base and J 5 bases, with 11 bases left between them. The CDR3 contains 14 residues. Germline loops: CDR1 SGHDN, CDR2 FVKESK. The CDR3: CASSQVGGEYGYTF. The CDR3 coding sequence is TGTGCCAGCAGCCAAGTTGGGGGAGAGTATGGCTACACCTTC.

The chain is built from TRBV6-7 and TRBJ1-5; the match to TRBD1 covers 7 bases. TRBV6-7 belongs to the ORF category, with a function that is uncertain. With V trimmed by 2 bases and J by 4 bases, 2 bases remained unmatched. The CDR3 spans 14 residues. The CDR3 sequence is CASSYRQGNQPQHF. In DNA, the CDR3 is TGTGCCAGCAGTTACAGACAGGGAAATCAGCCCCAGCATTTT.

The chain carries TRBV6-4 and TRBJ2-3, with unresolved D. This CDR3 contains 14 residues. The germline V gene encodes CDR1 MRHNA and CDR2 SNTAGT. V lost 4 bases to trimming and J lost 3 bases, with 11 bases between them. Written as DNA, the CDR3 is TGTGCCAGCAGTGTGGGTTTAGGTACAGATACGCAGTATTTT. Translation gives CASSVGLGTDTQYF.

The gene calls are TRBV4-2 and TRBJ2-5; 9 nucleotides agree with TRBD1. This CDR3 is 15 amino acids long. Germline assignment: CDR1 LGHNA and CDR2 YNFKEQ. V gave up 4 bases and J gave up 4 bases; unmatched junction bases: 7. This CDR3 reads CASSPIQGAGETQYF. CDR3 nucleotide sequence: TGTGCCAGCAGCCCTATACAGGGGGCGGGAGAGACCCAGTACTTC.

CDR3 coding DNA: TGTGCCAGCAGACGCGAGCACCGACTAGCCAATGAGCAGTTCTTC. Translation gives CASRREHRLANEQFF. The chain couples TRBV6-5 to TRBJ2-1, with TRBD2 matching over 7 bases. The V and J ends lost 6 bases and 6 bases, in that order; junction bases with no gene match: 11. The CDR3 spans 15 residues. Germline loops: CDR1 MNHEY, CDR2 SVGAGI.

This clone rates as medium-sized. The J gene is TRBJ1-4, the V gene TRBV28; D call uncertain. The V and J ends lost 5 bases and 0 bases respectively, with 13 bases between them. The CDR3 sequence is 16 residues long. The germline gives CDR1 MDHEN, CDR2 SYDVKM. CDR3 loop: CASSRLEIATNEKLFF. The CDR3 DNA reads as TGTGCCAGCAGTCGACTAGAGATTGCAACTAATGAAAAACTGTTTTTT.

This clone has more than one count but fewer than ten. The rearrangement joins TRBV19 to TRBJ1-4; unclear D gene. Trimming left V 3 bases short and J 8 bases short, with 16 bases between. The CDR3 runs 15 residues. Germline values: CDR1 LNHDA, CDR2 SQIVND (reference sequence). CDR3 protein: CASSMGALRMEKLFF. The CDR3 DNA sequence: TGTGCCAGTAGTATGGGAGCATTACGGATGGAAAAACTGTTTTTT.

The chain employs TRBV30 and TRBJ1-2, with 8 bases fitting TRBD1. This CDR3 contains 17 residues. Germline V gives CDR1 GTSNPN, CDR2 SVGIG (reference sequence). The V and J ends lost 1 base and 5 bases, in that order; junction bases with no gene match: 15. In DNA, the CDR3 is TGTGCCTGGAGTGGGTCCGTAATACAGGGGGTGACTTATGGCTACACCTTC. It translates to CAWSGSVIQGVTYGYTF.

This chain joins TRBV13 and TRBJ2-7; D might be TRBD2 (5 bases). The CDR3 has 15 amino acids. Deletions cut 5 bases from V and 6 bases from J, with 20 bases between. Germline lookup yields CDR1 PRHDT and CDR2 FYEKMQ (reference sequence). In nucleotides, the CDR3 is TGTGCCAGCAGCCCCGCCTACGGGGTGGGCACCGAGCAGTACTTC. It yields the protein CASSPAYGVGTEQYF.

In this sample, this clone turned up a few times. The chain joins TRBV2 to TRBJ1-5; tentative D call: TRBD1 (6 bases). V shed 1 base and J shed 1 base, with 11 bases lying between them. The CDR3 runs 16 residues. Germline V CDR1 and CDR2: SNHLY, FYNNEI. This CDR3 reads CASSEEPTGSNQPQHF. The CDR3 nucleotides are TGTGCCAGCAGTGAAGAACCTACAGGGAGCAATCAGCCCCAGCATTTT.

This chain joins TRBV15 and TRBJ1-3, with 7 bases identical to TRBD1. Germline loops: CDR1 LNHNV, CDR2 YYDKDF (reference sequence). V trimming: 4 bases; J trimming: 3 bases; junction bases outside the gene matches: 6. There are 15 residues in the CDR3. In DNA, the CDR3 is TGTGCCACCAGCACCGCAGGGGGGTATGGAAACACCATATATTTT. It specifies CATSTAGGYGNTIYF. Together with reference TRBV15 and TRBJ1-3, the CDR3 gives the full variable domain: DAMVIQNPRYQVTQFGKPVTLSCSQTLNHNVMYWYQQKSSQAPKLLFHYYDKDFNNEADTPDNFQSRRPNTSFCFLDIRSPGLGDTAMYLCATSTAGGYGNTIYFGEGSWLTVV.